This T cell receptor beta chain was observed in a study of cytomegalovirus exposure and HLA in healthy donors. The study's findings and limits: TCR beta V segments were, for the most part, productive about 90% or about 30% of the time in an earlier analysis.

Details on this clone: Its matching antigen is unknown.

Germline-derived CDR1 and CDR2 are SGHAT and FQDESV (reference sequence). V was clipped by 4 bases and J by 0 bases, with 16 bases between them. There are 16 residues in the CDR3. PCR used 60 Vbeta primers and 13 Jbeta primers. Sequencing used immunoSEQ multiplex PCR; TCRdb keeps in-frame clones, though not all of them. The table for this sample gives tens of thousands of clones. V usage is TRBV11-1 and J usage is TRBJ2-7, with a weak D call TRBD1 (5 bases). The sample taken for sequencing was PBMCs. The source of this sequence is a woman in her 30s in good health and CMV-seropositive. The CDR3 nucleotides read TGTGCCAGCAGCTCGGGTGGGGCGCTCAGCTCCTACGAGCAGTACTTC. This sequence encodes CASSSGGALSSYEQYF.